This T cell receptor (beta chain) was profiled in a study of vaccination and CD4 T cells after COVID-19. For the study at large: Post-COVID draws followed diagnosis by a median around 100 days (range 35 to 161).

On this clonotype itself: What it recognizes is unknown.

Sequencing of cultured CD4+ T cell DNA used the Oncomine TCR Beta short-read assay. TCRdb reprocessed the PCR reads via MiXCR and lists one record per CDR3 protein. The table has a few thousand distinct CDR3 sequences, approximately 24% seen once; the top ten hold around 15%. The CDR3 has 18 residues. The germline V gene encodes CDR1 MDHEN and CDR2 SYDVKM. V was pared by 2 bases and J by 1 base, with 18 bases between. Treatment specified: 10-day PBMC culture with coronavirus spike peptide pools or control peptides (ViraFEST assay). The unexposed donor gave CD4+ T cells before the COVID-19 pandemic (2011-2018).

The J gene is TRBJ1-3, the V gene TRBV28, with D tentatively TRBD1 (6 bases). This clonotype originated in a human donor in good health. Sequencing was done on a sample of CD4+ T cells from blood, cultured in vitro. In DNA form, the CDR3 reads TGTGCCAGCAGTTTAACGGCCTACAGGGTAACGTCTGGAAACACCATATATTTT. Amino acids: CASSLTAYRVTSGNTIYF.